This T cell receptor beta chain is drawn from a study of blood T cell repertoires in COVID-19. Overall study: The origin of the acute and convalescent COVID-19 samples was the United States, Italy and Spain. PBMCs, B-cell-depleted T cells, or T cells provided the cDNA or gDNA that made up the material.

The CDR3 sequence is 12 residues long. The ends were cut back, 6 bases at V and 11 bases at J, with 14 bases in the middle. The germline V gene encodes CDR1 SNHLY and CDR2 FYNNEI. How the authors handled the data: The authors estimated nucleated cell counts from reference gene primer amplification. TCRdb's table, derived via immunoSEQ multiplex PCR, lists solely in-frame clones and lacks some. For V, J and clone size, that table is used; D and trimming come from the DNA. In the table there are approximately 90,000 clones, roughly 86% of which are singletons. Input material: peripheral blood. This TCR derives from a human donor with acute or convalescent COVID-19. The donor label of this sample is uncertain. This chain connects TRBV2 to TRBJ1-5, with a possible D match to TRBD1 (5 bases). DNA of the CDR3: TGTGCCAGCAGGCTCACAGGTTATACCCAGCATTTT. The encoded protein is CASRLTGYTQHF.